The clone carrying this T cell receptor (beta chain) was picked up a small number of times. TCRdb ran MiXCR on the 5' RACE reads and lists one entry per CDR3 protein. This sample has under 150,000 distinct CDR3 sequences; more than 10% occur once, and the top ten carry about 24%. This specimen belongs to a study of spatial heterogeneity in lung cancer. Overall study: More beta-chain than alpha-chain sequences were consistently detected.

The time point was: blood at routine non-recurrence follow-up after resection. V lost 3 bases to trimming and J lost 7 bases, with 12 bases between them. Germline V gives CDR1 MDHEN, CDR2 SYDVKM. This CDR3 is 13 amino acids long. The sequence was collected from a female donor with early-stage non-small cell lung cancer. The chain uses TRBV28 and TRBJ1-2; possibly TRBD1 for D (6 bases). Here the sequenced sample was PBMCs, taken at follow-up. CDR3 amino acids: CASSLQGIGGYTF. In DNA, the CDR3 is TGTGCCAGCAGTTTGCAGGGGATTGGTGGCTACACCTTC.